These 21 T cell receptor beta chains were all obtained from the same sample, sequenced in a study of blood T cell repertoires in COVID-19. The repertoire was sequenced with immunoSEQ multiplex PCR; TCRdb's copy has only in-frame clones and lacks some. The sample shows just under 300,000 clones, approximately 86% of them seen only once. The source material was peripheral blood. These TCRs come from a man between 70 and 80 years old with acute or convalescent COVID-19.

The chain carries TRBV7-9 and TRBJ2-7; no clear D. The V end was cut by 5 bases, the J end by 4 bases, with 15 bases between. CDR1 is SEHNR, CDR2 FQNEAQ, per germline (reference sequence). The CDR3 has 14 amino acids. CDR3 loop: CASSLVEIPYEQYF. The CDR3, as DNA: TGTGCCAGCAGCCTGGTCGAGATTCCGTACGAGCAGTACTTC.

This chain links TRBV24-1 with TRBJ2-6, with a weak D call TRBD2 (5 bases). Between the trimmed V and J ends, which lost 9 bases and 0 bases, there was a span of 8 bases. The germline gives CDR1 KGHDR, CDR2 SFDVKD. The CDR3 has 14 residues. As DNA, the CDR3 is TGTGCCACCGGCGGGCGCTCTGGGGCCAACGTCCTGACTTTC. Its protein product is CATGGRSGANVLTF.

This chain uses TRBV7-3 with TRBJ2-7; 9 bases agree with TRBD1. The V gene end was trimmed by 3 bases and the J gene end by 3 bases; junction bases not matched to a gene: 9. Germline-derived CDR1 and CDR2 are SGHTA and FQGTGA. This CDR3 spans 16 amino acids. The CDR3 DNA is TGTGCCAGCAGCTTTGGACCCTCGGGACAGGGCTACGAGCAGTACTTC. As protein: CASSFGPSGQGYEQYF.

This chain links TRBV5-1 with TRBJ1-1; 7 positions agree with TRBD1. Looked up from germline, CDR1 is SGHRS and CDR2 is YFSETQ. The CDR3 sequence is 14 residues long. Germline trimming cut 0 bases from V and 3 bases from J; bases unmatched to any gene: 2. The CDR3 DNA follows: TGCGCCAGCAGCTTGGCTACAGGGGACACTGAAGCTTTCTTT. Residues: CASSLATGDTEAFF.

This rearrangement joins TRBV7-2 to TRBJ2-1; no definite D call. The CDR3 has 15 amino acids. The V and J ends lost 3 bases and 8 bases respectively, with 17 bases between them. CDR1 and CDR2 from the germline V gene are SGHTA and FQGNSA. In DNA form, the CDR3 reads TGTGCCAGCAGCTTCGGTAGTTCGGTCAGGCATGAGCAGTTCTTC. Its translation is CASSFGSSVRHEQFF.

This chain connects TRBV4-3 to TRBJ2-2, with 9 nucleotides matching TRBD1. Germline CDR1 reads LGHNA; CDR2 reads YSLEER. V dropped 7 bases and J dropped 4; count of bases not matched to a gene: 4. There are 14 residues in the CDR3. CDR3 DNA: TGCGCCAGCACACAGACAGGGGGCACCGGGGAGCTGTTTTTT. Protein product: CASTQTGGTGELFF.

This chain uses TRBV2 with TRBJ1-2; D unclear. V gave up 0 bases and J gave up 2 bases, with 7 bases separating them. The CDR3 has 14 residues. Per germline, CDR1 SNHLY and CDR2 FYNNEI. This CDR3 is CASSEASPNYGYTF. The CDR3 nucleotides read TGTGCCAGCAGTGAAGCGAGTCCAAACTATGGCTACACCTTC.

The chain has TRBV5-6 and TRBJ2-3, with 7 nucleotides matching TRBD2. CDR3 length: 16 amino acids. J was trimmed by 10 bases and V by 6 bases; bases with no gene match: 20. CDR1 is SGHDT and CDR2 is YYEEEE in the germline V gene. CDR3 bases: TGTGCCAGCACCTCCAGCTCCCTATTGGCACGGGGGGCGCAGTATTTT. It translates to CASTSSSLLARGAQYF.

This chain connects TRBV28 to TRBJ2-7; D is unresolved. CDR1 is MDHEN and CDR2 is SYDVKM in the germline V gene. This CDR3 is built from 12 residues. Trimming left V 6 bases short and J 3 bases short, with 9 bases between. The CDR3 is CASSDTVYEQYF. The CDR3 DNA reads as TGTGCCAGCAGCGACACCGTCTACGAGCAGTACTTC.

V and J are TRBV30 and TRBJ2-5; perhaps TRBD2 as D (6 bases). Germline CDR1 GTSNPN, CDR2 SVGIG (reference sequence). The V end was cut by 3 bases, the J end by 0 bases, with 17 bases between. The length of the CDR3 is 16 residues. The CDR3 nucleotides read TGTGCCTGGAGCCCCTTCCGCGCGGGGTACCAAGAGACCCAGTACTTC. Residues: CAWSPFRAGYQETQYF.

The V gene is TRBV2, the J gene TRBJ1-1; unclear D gene. The V gene lost 6 bases and the J gene lost 3 bases, with 11 bases spanning the gap. CDR1 is SNHLY and CDR2 is FYNNEI in the germline V gene. The CDR3 consists of 13 residues. CDR3 loop: CASRFSRDTEAFF. The DNA for the CDR3 is TGTGCCAGCAGATTCAGCCGGGACACTGAAGCTTTCTTT.

J is TRBJ2-7 and V is TRBV6-2 or TRBV6-3; D is perhaps TRBD2 (5 bases). The CDR3 sequence is 11 residues long. Trimming left V 2 bases short and J 11 bases short, with 10 bases between. Germline V lookup: CDR1 MNHEY, CDR2 SVGEGT. The CDR3 region is CASSYEGFEYF. CDR3 DNA sequence: TGTGCCAGCAGTTACGAGGGTTTTGAGTACTTC.

This chain links TRBV6-1 with TRBJ2-3, with a weak D call TRBD1 (6 bases). Germline V gene lookup returns CDR1 MNHNS and CDR2 SASEGT. V lost 4 bases, J lost 4 bases, and 18 bases lay in between. The CDR3 consists of 16 residues. This CDR3 reads CASSVTRDTGSDTQYF. CDR3 sequence (DNA): TGTGCCAGCAGTGTCACCCGGGACACGGGATCAGATACGCAGTATTTT.

V is TRBV3-1 (or the pseudogene TRBV3-2) and J is TRBJ1-4; 7 bases agree with TRBD1. The CDR3 runs to 14 residues. CDR1 is LGHDT, CDR2 YNNKEL, per germline (reference sequence). J gave up 2 bases and V 4 bases, and 1 base lay outside the gene matches. This CDR3 reads CASSRRGTNEKLFF. CDR3 nucleotide sequence: TGTGCCAGCAGCCGCAGGGGGACTAATGAAAAACTGTTTTTT.

The chain carries TRBV5-1 and TRBJ2-3; 10 nucleotides match TRBD2. This CDR3 spans 16 amino acids. Looked up from germline, CDR1 is SGHRS and CDR2 is YFSETQ. Trimming at V came to 3 bases and at J to 4 bases, leaving 8 bases not matched to a gene. The chain's CDR3 is CASSWGAGGPADTQYF. CDR3 bases: TGCGCCAGCAGCTGGGGAGCGGGAGGGCCGGCAGATACGCAGTATTTT.

The J gene is TRBJ2-3, the V gene TRBV5-1; the match to TRBD2 covers 15 bases. Germline V gives CDR1 SGHRS, CDR2 YFSETQ. V shed 0 bases, J shed 5 bases, and the junction held 1 base outside the gene matches. CDR3 size: 16 residues. Here the CDR3 DNA reads TGCGCCAGCAGCTTGGGGACTAGCGGGGGGGAAGATACGCAGTATTTT. Its protein is CASSLGTSGGEDTQYF.

CDR3 DNA sequence: TGCAGCGTTGAAGAACTAGCGGGAGGAAATGAGCAGTTCTTC. Translating it yields CSVEELAGGNEQFF. The genes are TRBV29-1 and TRBJ2-1; TRBD2 aligns across 12 bases. V lost 0 bases and J lost 7; bases outside the gene matches: 1. The CDR3 length is 14 residues. Germline CDR1 is SQVTM and CDR2 is ANQGSEA.

This clone was counted a few times. The genes are TRBV19 and TRBJ2-6, with unresolved D. Looked up from germline, CDR1 is LNHDA and CDR2 is SQIVND (reference sequence). CDR3 length: 15 amino acids. Trimming removed 3 bases from V and 1 base from J, with 7 bases in between. CDR3 nucleotides: TGTGCCAGTAGTATTTATTATTCTGGGGCCAACGTCCTGACTTTC. Amino acid sequence: CASSIYYSGANVLTF.

The V call is TRBV10-3, the J call TRBJ2-3, with D possibly matching TRBD1 (6 bases). There are 13 residues in the CDR3. CDR1 and CDR2 (germline): ENHRY, SYGVKD. Between the trimmed V and J ends, which lost 6 bases and 3 bases, there was a span of 10 bases. The CDR3 region has the DNA TGTGCCATCAGACCGGGACATACAGATACGCAGTATTTT. It specifies CAIRPGHTDTQYF.

As to this clone: The identical CDR3 is also encoded by other nucleotide sequences in the sample. This chain connects TRBV12-3 or TRBV12-4 to TRBJ1-2, with no clear D. The germline V and J ends were trimmed by 3 bases and 2 bases, with 7 bases remaining between them. The CDR3 runs 13 residues. CDR3 sequence (DNA): TGTGCCAGCAGTTTTTCAGCGAACTATGGCTACACCTTC. Amino acid sequence: CASSFSANYGYTF.

The chain carries TRBV10-1 and TRBJ2-1; TRBD2 matches at 9 bases. CDR3 size: 14 residues. The germline V gene encodes CDR1 WNHNN and CDR2 SYGVQD (reference sequence). V was clipped by 3 bases and J by 7 bases; unmatched bases: 4. The CDR3 DNA is TGCGCCAGCAGTGAAGTAGCGGGAGTGAATGAGCAGTTCTTC. This encodes CASSEVAGVNEQFF.